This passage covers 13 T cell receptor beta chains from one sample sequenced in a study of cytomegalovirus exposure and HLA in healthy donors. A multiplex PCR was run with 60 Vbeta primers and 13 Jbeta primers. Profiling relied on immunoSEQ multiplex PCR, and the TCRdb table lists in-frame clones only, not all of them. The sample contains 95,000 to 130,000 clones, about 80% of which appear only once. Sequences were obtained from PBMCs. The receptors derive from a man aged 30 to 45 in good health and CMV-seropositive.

The CDR3 region is CASSQVGGDTGSGQYF. CDR3 DNA: TGTGCCAGCAGCCAAGTTGGGGGGGATACTGGTTCAGGGCAGTACTTC. The chain recombines TRBV4-2 with TRBJ2-7; TRBD2 matches 7 bases. Germline V lookup: CDR1 LGHNA, CDR2 YNFKEQ. The CDR3 totals 16 residues. With 1 base clipped from V and 9 bases from J, the junction kept 15 bases outside the gene matches.

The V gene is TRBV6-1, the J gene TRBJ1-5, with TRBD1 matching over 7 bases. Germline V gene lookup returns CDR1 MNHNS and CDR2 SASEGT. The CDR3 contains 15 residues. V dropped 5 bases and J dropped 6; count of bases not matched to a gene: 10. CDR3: CASSNRGIRFQPQHF. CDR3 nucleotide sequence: TGTGCCAGCAGTAACAGGGGAATACGGTTTCAGCCCCAGCATTTT.

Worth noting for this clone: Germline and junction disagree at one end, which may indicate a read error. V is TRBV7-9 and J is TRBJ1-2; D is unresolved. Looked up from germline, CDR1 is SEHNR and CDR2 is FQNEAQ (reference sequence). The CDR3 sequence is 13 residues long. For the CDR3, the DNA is TGTTCCAGCAGCTTATGGGAGAACTATGGCTACACCTTC. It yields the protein CSSSLWENYGYTF.

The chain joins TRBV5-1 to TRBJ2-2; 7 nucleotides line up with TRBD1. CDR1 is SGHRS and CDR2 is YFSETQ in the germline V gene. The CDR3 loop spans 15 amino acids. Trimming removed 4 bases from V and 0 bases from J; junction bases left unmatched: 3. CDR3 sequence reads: CASSVGQTNTGELFF. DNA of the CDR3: TGCGCCAGCAGCGTGGGACAGACGAACACCGGGGAGCTGTTTTTT.

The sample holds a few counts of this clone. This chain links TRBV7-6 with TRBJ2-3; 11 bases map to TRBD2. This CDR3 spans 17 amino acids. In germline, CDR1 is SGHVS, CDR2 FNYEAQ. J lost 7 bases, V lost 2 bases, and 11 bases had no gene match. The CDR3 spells CASSLTFGTSGRHTQYF. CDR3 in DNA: TGTGCCAGCAGCTTAACGTTCGGGACTAGCGGAAGACATACGCAGTATTTT.

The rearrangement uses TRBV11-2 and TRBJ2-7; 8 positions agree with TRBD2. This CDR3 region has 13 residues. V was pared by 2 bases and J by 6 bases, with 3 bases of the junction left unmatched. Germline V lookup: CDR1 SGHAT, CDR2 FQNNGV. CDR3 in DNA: TGTGCCAGCAGCTTAAGCGGGGGAACCGAGCAGTACTTC. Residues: CASSLSGGTEQYF.

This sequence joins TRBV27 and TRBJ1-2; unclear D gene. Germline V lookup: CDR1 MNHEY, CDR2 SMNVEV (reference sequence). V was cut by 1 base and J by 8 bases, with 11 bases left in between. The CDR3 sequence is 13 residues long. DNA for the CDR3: TGTGCCAGCAGTTTATTTCGGGGAGGAGGCTACACCTTC. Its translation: CASSLFRGGGYTF.

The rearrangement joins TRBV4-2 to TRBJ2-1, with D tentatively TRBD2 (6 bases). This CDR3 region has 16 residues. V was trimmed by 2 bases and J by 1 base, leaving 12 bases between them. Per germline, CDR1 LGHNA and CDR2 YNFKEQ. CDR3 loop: CASSQSIAVSYNEQFF. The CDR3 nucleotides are TGTGCCAGCAGCCAATCAATAGCGGTTTCCTACAATGAGCAGTTCTTC.

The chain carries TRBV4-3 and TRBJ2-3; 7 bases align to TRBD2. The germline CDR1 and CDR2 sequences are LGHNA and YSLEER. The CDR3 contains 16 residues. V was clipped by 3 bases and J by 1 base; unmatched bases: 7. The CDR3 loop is CASSHATSRGTDTQYF. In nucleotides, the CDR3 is TGCGCCAGCAGCCACGCGACTAGCCGGGGCACAGATACGCAGTATTTT.

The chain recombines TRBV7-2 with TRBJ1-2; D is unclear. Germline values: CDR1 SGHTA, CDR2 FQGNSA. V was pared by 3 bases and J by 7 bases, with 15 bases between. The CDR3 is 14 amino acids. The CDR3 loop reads CASSFSPQSGGYTF. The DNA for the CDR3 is TGTGCCAGCAGCTTTTCACCGCAAAGCGGTGGCTACACCTTC.

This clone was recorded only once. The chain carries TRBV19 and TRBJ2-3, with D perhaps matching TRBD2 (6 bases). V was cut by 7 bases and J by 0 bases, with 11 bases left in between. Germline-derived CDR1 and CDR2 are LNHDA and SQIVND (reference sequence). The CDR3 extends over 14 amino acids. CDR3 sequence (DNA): TGTGCCAGTATGGGGGGACTTAGCACAGATACGCAGTATTTT. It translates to CASMGGLSTDTQYF.

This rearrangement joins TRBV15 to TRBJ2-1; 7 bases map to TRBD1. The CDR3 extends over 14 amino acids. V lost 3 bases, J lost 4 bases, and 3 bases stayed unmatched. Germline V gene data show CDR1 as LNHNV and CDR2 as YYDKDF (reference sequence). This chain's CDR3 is CATSSRTGYNEQFF. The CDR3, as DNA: TGTGCCACCAGCAGCAGGACAGGTTACAATGAGCAGTTCTTC. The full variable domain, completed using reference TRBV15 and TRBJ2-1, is DAMVIQNPRYQVTQFGKPVTLSCSQTLNHNVMYWYQQKSSQAPKLLFHYYDKDFNNEADTPDNFQSRRPNTSFCFLDIRSPGLGDTAMYLCATSSRTGYNEQFFGPGTRLTVL.

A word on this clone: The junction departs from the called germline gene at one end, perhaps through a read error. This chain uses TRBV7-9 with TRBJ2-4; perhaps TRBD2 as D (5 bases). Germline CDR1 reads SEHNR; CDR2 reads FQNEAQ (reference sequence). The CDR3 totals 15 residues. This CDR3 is CASSSIRGDKNSQYF. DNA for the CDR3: TGTGCCAGCAGCTCAATACGGGGAGACAAAAACAGTCAGTACTTC.